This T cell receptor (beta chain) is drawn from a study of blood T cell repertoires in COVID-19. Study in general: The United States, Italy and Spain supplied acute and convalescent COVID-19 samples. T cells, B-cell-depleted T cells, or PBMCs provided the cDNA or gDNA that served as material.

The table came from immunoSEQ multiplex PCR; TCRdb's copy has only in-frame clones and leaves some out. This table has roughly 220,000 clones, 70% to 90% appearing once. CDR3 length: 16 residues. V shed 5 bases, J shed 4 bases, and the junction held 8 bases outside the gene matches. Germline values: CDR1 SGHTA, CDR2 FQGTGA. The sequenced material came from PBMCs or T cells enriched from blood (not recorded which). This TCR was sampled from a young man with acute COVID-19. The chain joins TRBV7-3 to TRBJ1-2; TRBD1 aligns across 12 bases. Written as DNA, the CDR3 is TGTGCCAGCAGCGCATCCGGGACAGGGGGCGGCTATGGCTACACCTTC. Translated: CASSASGTGGGYGYTF.